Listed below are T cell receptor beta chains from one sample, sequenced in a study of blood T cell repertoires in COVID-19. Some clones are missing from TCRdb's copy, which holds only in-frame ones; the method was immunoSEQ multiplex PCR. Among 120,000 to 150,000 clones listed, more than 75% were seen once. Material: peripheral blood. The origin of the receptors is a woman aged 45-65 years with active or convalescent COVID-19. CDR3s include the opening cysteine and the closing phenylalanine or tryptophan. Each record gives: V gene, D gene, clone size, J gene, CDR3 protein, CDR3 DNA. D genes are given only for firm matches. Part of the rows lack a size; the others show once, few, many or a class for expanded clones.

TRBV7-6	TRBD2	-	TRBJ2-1	CASSSGGEGYEQFF	TGTGCCAGCAGCAGCGGGGGGGAGGGCTATGAGCAGTTCTTC
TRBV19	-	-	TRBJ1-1	CASIGRTEAFF	TGTGCCAGTATCGGTCGCACTGAAGCTTTCTTT
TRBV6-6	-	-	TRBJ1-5	CASSFRHSNQPQHF	TGTGCCAGCAGTTTTCGACACTCCAATCAGCCCCAGCATTTT
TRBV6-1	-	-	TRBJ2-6	CASSATLGFVVSSGANVLTF	TGTGCCAGCAGTGCAACACTCGGGTTTGTAGTTTCCTCTGGGGCCAACGTCCTGACTTTC
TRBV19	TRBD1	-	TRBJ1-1	CASTFTGVTEAFF	TGTGCCAGTACCTTCACAGGGGTAACTGAAGCTTTCTTT
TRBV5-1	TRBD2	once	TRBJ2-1	CASSLGLAGGLNEQFF	TGCGCCAGCAGCTTGGGACTAGCGGGGGGGCTCAATGAGCAGTTCTTC
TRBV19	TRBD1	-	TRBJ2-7	CASSPRTGSVEQYF	TGTGCCAGTAGTCCCCGGACAGGGTCGGTCGAGCAGTACTTC
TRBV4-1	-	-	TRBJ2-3	CASSQDLTDTQYF	TGCGCCAGCAGCCAAGATCTTACAGATACGCAGTATTTT
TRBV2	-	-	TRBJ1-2	CASVQGKYGYTF	TGTGCCAGCGTACAGGGAAAATATGGCTACACCTTC
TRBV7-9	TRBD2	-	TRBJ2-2	CASTLSERAGVSGELFF	TGTGCCAGCACCCTCTCGGAGAGGGCGGGAGTCTCCGGGGAGCTGTTTTTT
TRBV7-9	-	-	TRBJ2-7	CASSAGLSYEQYF	TGTGCCAGCAGCGCGGGACTTTCATACGAGCAGTACTTC
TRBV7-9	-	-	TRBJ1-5	CASNTGTSNQPQHF	TGTGCCAGCAATACAGGGACTAGCAATCAGCCCCAGCATTTT
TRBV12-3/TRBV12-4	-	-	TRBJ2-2	CASSSEPGELFF	TGTGCCAGCAGTAGCGAGCCCGGGGAGCTGTTTTTT
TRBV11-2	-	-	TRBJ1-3	CASSSFYRDSGNTIYF	TGTGCCAGCAGCTCTTTCTACAGAGACTCTGGAAACACCATATATTTT
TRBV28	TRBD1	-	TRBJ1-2	CASSRPGQGYYGYTF	TGTGCCAGCAGCCGACCGGGACAGGGGTACTATGGCTACACCTTC
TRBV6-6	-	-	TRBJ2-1	CASSLRNEQFF	TGTGCCAGCAGTTTGAGAAATGAGCAGTTCTTC
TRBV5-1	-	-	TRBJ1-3	CASSLAPDSGNTIYF	TGCGCCAGCAGCTTGGCGCCAGACTCTGGAAACACCATATATTTT
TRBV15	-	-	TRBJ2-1	CATSRDGAGRNEQFF	TGTGCCACCAGCAGAGATGGGGCGGGGAGAAATGAGCAGTTCTTC
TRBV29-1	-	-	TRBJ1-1	CSAGALEAFF	TGCAGCGCTGGGGCCCTCGAAGCTTTCTTT
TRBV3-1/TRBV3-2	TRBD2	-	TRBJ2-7	CASSQVGTRDEQYF	TGTGCCAGCAGCCAAGTAGGGACTAGGGACGAGCAGTACTTC
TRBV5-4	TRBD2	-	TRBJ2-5	CASSAGGSQETQYF	TGTGCCAGCAGCGCCGGGGGGAGTCAAGAGACCCAGTACTTC
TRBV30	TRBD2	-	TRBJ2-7	CASSGTINEQYF	TGTGCCAGCTCCGGGACTATCAACGAGCAGTACTTC
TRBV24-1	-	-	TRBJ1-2	CATSDPIQDGYTF	TGTGCCACCAGTGACCCGATCCAGGATGGCTACACCTTC
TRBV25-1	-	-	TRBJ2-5	CASSESGSGEFVTQYF	TGTGCCAGCAGTGAATCGGGGTCAGGGGAATTTGTGACCCAGTACTTC
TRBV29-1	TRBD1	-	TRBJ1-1	CSVSTTGAGAFF	TGCAGCGTCAGTACAACAGGGGCGGGAGCTTTCTTT
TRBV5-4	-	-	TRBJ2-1	CASSLGGLAAGRIREQFF	TGTGCCAGCAGCTTGGGGGGCTTGGCGGCAGGCCGGATAAGGGAGCAGTTCTTC
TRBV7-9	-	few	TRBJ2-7	CASSLGGDYEQYF	TGTGCCAGCAGCTTGGGGGGAGACTACGAGCAGTACTTC
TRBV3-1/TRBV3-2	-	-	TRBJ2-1	CASSPQDDLSPYNEQFF	TGTGCCAGCAGCCCCCAGGATGACCTGTCCCCGTACAATGAGCAGTTCTTC
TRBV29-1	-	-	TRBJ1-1	CSVLQVNTEAFF	TGCAGCGTATTACAGGTGAACACTGAAGCTTTCTTT
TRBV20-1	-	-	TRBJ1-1	CSASEIGTLDTEAFF	TGCAGTGCTAGTGAAATCGGGACACTCGACACTGAAGCTTTCTTT
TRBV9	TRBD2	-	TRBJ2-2	CASSSRLAGTGELFF	TGTGCCAGCAGCTCAAGACTAGCGGGGACCGGGGAGCTGTTTTTT
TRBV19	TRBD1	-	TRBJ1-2	CASKNLRDSTTKGYGYTF	TGTGCCAGCAAAAACCTCCGGGACAGCACTACAAAAGGCTATGGCTACACCTTC